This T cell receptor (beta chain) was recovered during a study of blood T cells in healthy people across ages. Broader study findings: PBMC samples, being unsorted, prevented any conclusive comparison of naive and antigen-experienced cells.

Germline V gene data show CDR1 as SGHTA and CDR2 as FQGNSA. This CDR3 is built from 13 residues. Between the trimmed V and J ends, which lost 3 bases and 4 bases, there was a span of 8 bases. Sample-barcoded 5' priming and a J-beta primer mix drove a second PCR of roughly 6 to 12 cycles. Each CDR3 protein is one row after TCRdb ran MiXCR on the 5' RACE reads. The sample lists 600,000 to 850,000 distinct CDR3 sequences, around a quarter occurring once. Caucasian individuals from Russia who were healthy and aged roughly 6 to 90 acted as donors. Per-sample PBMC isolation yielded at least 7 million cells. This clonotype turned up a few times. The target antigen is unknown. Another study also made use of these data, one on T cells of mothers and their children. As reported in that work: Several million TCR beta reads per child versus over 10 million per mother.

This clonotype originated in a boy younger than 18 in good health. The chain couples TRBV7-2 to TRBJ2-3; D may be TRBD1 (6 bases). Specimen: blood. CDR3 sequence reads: CASSLGAPDTQYF. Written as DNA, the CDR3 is TGTGCCAGCAGCTTGGGGGCCCCAGATACGCAGTATTTT.